Each of the 25 T cell receptor beta chains below was sequenced from the same sample in a study of Graves' ophthalmopathy and Graves' hyperthyroidism. Amplification of TCR beta CDR3 regions used RNA transcripts. Second-round multiplex PCR followed a first-round RT-PCR using HTBI primers. Via MiXCR, TCRdb re-called the multiplex PCR reads, giving one row per CDR3 protein. The table records a few hundred thousand distinct CDR3 sequences, under 25% of them present only once. The material sequenced was peripheral blood. These receptors originate from a young woman with stable Graves' hyperthyroidism.

This clonotype was recorded many times. V usage is TRBV29-1 and J usage is TRBJ1-1; tentative D call: TRBD1 (5 bases). The V end was cut by 2 bases, the J end by 3 bases, with 16 bases between. The germline gives CDR1 SQVTM, CDR2 ANQGSEA. CDR3 size: 15 residues. The CDR3 spells CSVEIPTALDTEAFF. The CDR3 coding sequence is TGCAGCGTTGAAATCCCGACAGCTCTGGACACTGAAGCTTTCTTT.

This clonotype was seen repeatedly, ten times or more. The chain employs TRBV12-3 or TRBV12-4 and TRBJ1-1; D is perhaps TRBD1 (5 bases). This CDR3 is 13 amino acids long. Trimming stripped 5 bases from V and 2 bases from J, with 9 bases between. CDR3 in DNA: TGTGCCAGCAGTATCAGGGATAACACTGAAGCTTTCTTT. Translation gives CASSIRDNTEAFF.

The V call is TRBV6-1, the J call TRBJ2-5, with D possibly being TRBD2 (5 bases). V dropped 10 bases and J dropped 5 bases, with 14 bases sitting between them. The V gene's germline CDR1 is MNHNS and CDR2 SASEGT. The CDR3 runs 12 residues. CDR3 coding DNA: TGTGCCACCGGGGATCAAAGGGAGACCCAGTACTTC. Its translation is CATGDQRETQYF.

This clonotype occurred many times. This chain uses TRBV7-8 with TRBJ2-7; D is unclear. The CDR3 totals 17 residues. With 5 bases removed from V and 3 bases from J, the gap between germline ends came to 23 bases. Per germline, CDR1 SGHVS and CDR2 FQNEAQ. The CDR3, as DNA: TGTGCCAGCAGCCCGCTCCGGACGGTTTTGGGCCTCTACGAGCAGTACTTC. This sequence encodes CASSPLRTVLGLYEQYF.

This clonotype was seen at least ten times. The chain couples TRBV12-3 or TRBV12-4 to TRBJ1-1; D unresolved. V was pared by 6 bases and J by 8 bases, with 10 bases between. The CDR3 loop spans 11 amino acids. CDR3 residues: CASRSTGEAFF. Written as DNA, the CDR3 is TGTGCCAGCAGATCAACGGGGGAAGCTTTCTTT.

This clonotype was detected ten times or more. The genes are TRBV20-1 and TRBJ1-5; 8 bases are a match to TRBD1. The CDR3 loop spans 15 amino acids. CDR1 is DFQATT and CDR2 is SNEGSKA in the germline V gene (reference sequence). V shed 1 base, J shed 4 bases, and the junction held 6 bases outside the gene matches. The CDR3, as DNA: TGCAGTGCTAGAGTCTGGACAGGGCCAAATCAGCCCCAGCATTTT. It encodes CSARVWTGPNQPQHF.

In its sample, this clonotype was seen many times. V and J are TRBV6-5 and TRBJ2-5, with 7 positions matching TRBD1. Germline CDR1 and CDR2: MNHEY and SVGAGI. Trimming removed 0 bases from V and 5 bases from J; junction bases left unmatched: 6. The CDR3 totals 15 residues. As DNA, the CDR3 is TGTGCCAGCAGTTACTCAGGGGGCAAGGGGGAGACCCAGTACTTC. Its translation: CASSYSGGKGETQYF.

V gene TRBV3-1 combines with J gene TRBJ2-7; TRBD1 matches at 8 bases. Per the germline V gene, CDR1 is LGHDT and CDR2 is YNNKEL (reference sequence). The length of the CDR3 is 14 residues. V shed 3 bases, J shed 3 bases, and the junction held 4 bases outside the gene matches. The CDR3 DNA reads as TGTGCCAGCAGCCAGGCGACAGGGGACTACGAGCAGTACTTC. It codes for CASSQATGDYEQYF.

This clonotype has at least ten counts. This chain uses TRBV7-2 with TRBJ2-7; TRBD2 might be the D (5 bases). The CDR3 is made up of 15 amino acids. V was trimmed by 2 bases and J by 5 bases, leaving 16 bases between them. CDR1 is SGHTA, CDR2 FQGNSA, per germline. Written as DNA, the CDR3 is TGTGCCAGCAGCTTAAGCGGAGCCAGCTTTGACGAGCAGTACTTC. Translated, it gives CASSLSGASFDEQYF.

The CDR3 bases are TGTGCCAGCAGTCGACCGATAGAAGCTTTCTTT. Its protein product is CASSRPIEAFF. This chain joins TRBV6-1 and TRBJ1-1; D unclear. Germline CDR1 MNHNS, CDR2 SASEGT. Between the trimmed V and J ends, which lost 5 bases and 8 bases, there was a span of 9 bases. This CDR3 has 11 amino acids.

With respect to this clonotype: It may be a read error: a sequence one base away is much more abundant. The rearrangement uses TRBV3-1 and TRBJ2-7; TRBD1 aligns across 12 bases. The CDR3 is 14 amino acids. The germline gives CDR1 LGHDT, CDR2 YNNKEL (reference sequence). V lost 5 bases to trimming and J lost 6 bases; unmatched junction nucleotides: 5. The chain's CDR3 is CASSEGTGGSEQYF. DNA for the CDR3: TGTGCCAGCAGCGAAGGGACAGGGGGCTCCGAGCAGTACTTC.

The genes are TRBV19 and TRBJ1-5, with D perhaps matching TRBD1 (5 bases). This CDR3 region has 15 residues. CDR1 and CDR2 (germline): LNHDA, SQIVND (reference sequence). V was trimmed by 6 bases and J by 0 bases, leaving 12 bases between them. CDR3 sequence (DNA): TGTGCCAGTAGGTCCGACAGTTATAGCAATCAGCCCCAGCATTTT. Its translation is CASRSDSYSNQPQHF.

This clonotype was seen repeatedly, ten times or more. The J gene is TRBJ2-7, the V gene TRBV11-2; 8 bases line up with TRBD1. The junction had 16 bases not matched to a gene; V was cut back by 4 bases and J by 2 bases. The V gene's germline CDR1 is SGHAT and CDR2 FQNNGV. This CDR3 spans 18 amino acids. DNA of the CDR3: TGTGCCAGCAGCTCGACAGGGGACTTCTTCATACCGCCCTACGAGCAGTACTTC. This codes for CASSSTGDFFIPPYEQYF.

The gene calls are TRBV6-2 or TRBV6-3 and TRBJ1-1, with D maybe TRBD1 (5 bases). V lost 6 bases to trimming and J lost 2 bases, with 13 bases between them. Germline loops: CDR1 MNHEY, CDR2 SVGEGT. The CDR3 spans 14 residues. This chain's CDR3 is CASSPTAPNTEAFF. The CDR3 DNA follows: TGTGCCAGCAGCCCGACAGCGCCTAACACTGAAGCTTTCTTT.

This chain connects TRBV11-1 to TRBJ2-5; unclear D gene. V gave up 1 base and J gave up 2 bases, with 5 bases separating them. The CDR3 loop spans 13 amino acids. Looked up from germline, CDR1 is SGHAT and CDR2 is FQDESV (reference sequence). The CDR3 loop reads CASSLVVQETQYF. The CDR3 nucleotides read TGTGCCAGCAGCTTAGTTGTACAAGAGACCCAGTACTTC.

The sample holds many counts of this clonotype. The chain is built from TRBV5-1 and TRBJ2-7; D ambiguous. The V and J ends lost 0 bases and 6 bases respectively, with 7 bases between them. CDR1 is SGHRS, CDR2 YFSETQ, per germline. CDR3 length: 12 residues. This CDR3 is CASSLEGIEQYF. CDR3 DNA sequence: TGCGCCAGCAGCTTGGAAGGGATCGAGCAGTACTTC.

This clonotype was recorded a few times. V is TRBV6-1 and J is TRBJ1-5, with D perhaps matching TRBD1 (6 bases). The germline V gene has CDR1 MNHNS and CDR2 SASEGT. Trimming removed 4 bases at V and 9 bases at J, with 10 bases between. There are 12 residues in the CDR3. The CDR3 sequence is CASSVEGGPQHF. The CDR3 DNA is TGTGCCAGCAGTGTCGAGGGGGGGCCCCAGCATTTT.

The CDR3 reads CSAKTQGALGYTF. DNA of the CDR3: TGCAGTGCTAAGACCCAGGGGGCACTGGGCTACACCTTC. V is TRBV20-1 and J is TRBJ1-2, with TRBD1 identical over 8 bases. The ends lost 4 bases at V and 8 bases at J; junction bases unmatched: 9. Germline V gene sequence: CDR1 DFQATT, CDR2 SNEGSKA (reference sequence). The CDR3 consists of 13 residues.

This clonotype was seen many times. J is TRBJ2-7 and V is TRBV7-2; tentatively, D is TRBD2 (5 bases). V lost 5 bases, J lost 3 bases, and 11 bases lay in between. Germline V CDR1 and CDR2: SGHTA, FQGNSA. The CDR3 totals 13 residues. The CDR3 region is CASSPRGHYEQYF. CDR3 coding DNA: TGTGCCAGCAGCCCCCGAGGGCACTACGAGCAGTACTTC.

The chain carries TRBV6-1 and TRBJ1-2; D perhaps matches TRBD1 (5 bases). In germline, CDR1 is MNHNS, CDR2 SASEGT. V was shortened by 5 bases and J by 4 bases, with 11 bases between the two germline ends. The CDR3 consists of 13 residues. CDR3 DNA: TGTGCCAGCAGTCCAGGGAAATCCTATGGCTACACCTTC. It is translated as CASSPGKSYGYTF.

This clonotype was recorded only once. A much larger clone sits a single nucleotide away, making a read error possible. The final CDR3 position lacks the conserved phenylalanine or tryptophan, pointing to a likely read error. This chain joins TRBV20-1 and TRBJ2-7; D is ambiguous. CDR1 and CDR2 (germline): DFQATT, SNEGSKA (reference sequence). The V and J ends lost 0 bases and 5 bases respectively, with 17 bases between them. The CDR3 has 15 amino acids. The CDR3 spells CSARDGIIGRDEQYL. The CDR3 DNA sequence: TGCAGTGCTAGAGATGGGATCATTGGCCGGGACGAGCAGTACCTC.

In this sample, this clonotype turned up many times. One base away lies a much larger clone, so this may be a sequencing read error. The rearrangement uses TRBV7-9 and TRBJ2-7; D call uncertain. The CDR3 runs 12 residues. Per the germline V gene, CDR1 is SEHNR and CDR2 is FQNEAQ (reference sequence). Trimming stripped 1 base from V and 1 base from J, with 2 bases between. The CDR3 nucleotides read TGTGCCAGCAGCTTAGAGTCCTACGAGCAGTACTTC. Its protein is CASSLESYEQYF.

V gene TRBV12-5 combines with J gene TRBJ1-1, with 8 bases aligning to TRBD1. J lost 4 bases, V lost 1 base, and 5 bases had no gene match. Germline values: CDR1 LGHNT, CDR2 FRNRAP. CDR3 size: 15 residues. The CDR3: CASGLATGGGTEAFF. Written as DNA, the CDR3 is TGTGCTAGTGGTTTGGCTACAGGGGGTGGCACTGAAGCTTTCTTT.

This chain links TRBV12-3 or TRBV12-4 with TRBJ1-5; D is unclear. CDR3 size: 14 residues. V shed 3 bases and J shed 5 bases, with 11 bases lying between them. The DNA for the CDR3 is TGTGCCAGCAGTTTTGCGGGCCCACATCAGCCCCAGCATTTT. It yields the protein CASSFAGPHQPQHF.

This clonotype was counted between two and nine times. The chain carries TRBV6-1 and TRBJ1-1, with no clear D. Trimming left V 2 bases short and J 1 base short, with 11 bases between. The CDR3 length is 15 residues. Per the germline V gene, CDR1 is MNHNS and CDR2 is SASEGT. CDR3 in DNA: TGTGCCAGCAGTGAATGGCCATACCCGAACACTGAAGCTTTCTTT. Translating gives CASSEWPYPNTEAFF.